This T cell receptor beta chain was observed in a study of vaccination effects on CD4 cells after COVID-19. Libraries were prepared by immunoSEQ multiplex PCR; TCRdb keeps only in-frame clonotypes and omits some of them. Here the sample spans tens of thousands of clones, 78% being singletons. To note about this clone: Antigen: not known.

ViraFEST expansion of antigen-specific CD4+ T cells with viral peptide pools preceded sequencing. When ten to eleven days of culture had elapsed, CD4+ T cells were isolated. Vaccine recipients lacked prior SARS-CoV-2 infection and had negative nucleocapsid antibodies. CDR1 SGHRS and CDR2 YFSETQ come from the germline V gene. CDR3 length: 15 amino acids. V dropped 4 bases and J dropped 2 bases, with 15 bases sitting between them. This sequence joins TRBV5-1 and TRBJ2-5, with D tentatively TRBD1 (6 bases). The sample here was CD4+ T cells from PBMCs cultured with SARS-CoV-2 spike peptides, taken before COVID-19 vaccination. The clonotype originates from a human donor who received a COVID-19 vaccine. CDR3 loop: CASSRSGTIQETQYF. In nucleotides, the CDR3 is TGCGCCAGCAGCCGCTCCGGGACAATTCAAGAGACCCAGTACTTC.